This T cell receptor beta chain was profiled in a study of blood T cell repertoires in COVID-19. At the level of the study: The study drew acute and convalescent COVID-19 samples from the United States, Italy and Spain. PBMCs, B-cell-depleted T cells, or T cells provided the cDNA or gDNA that made up the material.

Original handling: Reference gene primer amplification gave nucleated cell count estimates. Measured with immunoSEQ multiplex PCR; TCRdb has only the in-frame clones, and not every one. V and J calls and clone size come straight from that table; D and trimming were deduced from the DNA. The data hold around 180,000 clones, with roughly three quarters observed a single time. The sample holds one count of this clone. During active infection, Seattle patients enrolled and were then monitored through disease. This CDR3 contains 14 residues. The ends were cut back, 6 bases at V and 4 bases at J, with 15 bases in the middle. Germline loops: CDR1 MNHEY, CDR2 SMNVEV (reference sequence).

The clonotype comes from a woman older than 75 with COVID-19, enrolled during active disease. The V and J genes are TRBV27 and TRBJ1-2, with a possible D match to TRBD1 (6 bases). Sample: peripheral blood. The CDR3 sequence: CASSRITGIYGYTF. The CDR3 DNA follows: TGTGCCAGCAGCCGGATTACAGGGATCTATGGCTACACCTTC.